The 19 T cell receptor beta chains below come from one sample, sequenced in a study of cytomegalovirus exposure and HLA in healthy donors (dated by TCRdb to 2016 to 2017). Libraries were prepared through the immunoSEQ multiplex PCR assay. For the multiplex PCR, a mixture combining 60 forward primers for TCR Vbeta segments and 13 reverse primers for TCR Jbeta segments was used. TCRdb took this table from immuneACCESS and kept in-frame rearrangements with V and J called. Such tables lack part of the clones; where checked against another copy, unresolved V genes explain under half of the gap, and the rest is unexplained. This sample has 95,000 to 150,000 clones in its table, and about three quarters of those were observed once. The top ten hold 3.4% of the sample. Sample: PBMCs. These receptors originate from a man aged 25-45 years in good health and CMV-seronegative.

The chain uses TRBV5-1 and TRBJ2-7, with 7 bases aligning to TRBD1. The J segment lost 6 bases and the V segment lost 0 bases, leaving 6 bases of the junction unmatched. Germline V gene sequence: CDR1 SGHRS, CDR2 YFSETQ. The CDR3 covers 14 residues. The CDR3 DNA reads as TGCGCCAGCAGCTTGGTGGGACAGACCGCCGAGCAGTACTTC. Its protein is CASSLVGQTAEQYF.

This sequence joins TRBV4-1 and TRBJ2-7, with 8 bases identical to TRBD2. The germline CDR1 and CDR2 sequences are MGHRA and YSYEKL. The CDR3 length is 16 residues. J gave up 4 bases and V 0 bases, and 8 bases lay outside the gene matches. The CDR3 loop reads CASSQDPGRANYEQYF. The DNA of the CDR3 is TGCGCCAGCAGCCAAGATCCCGGGAGGGCCAATTACGAGCAGTACTTC.

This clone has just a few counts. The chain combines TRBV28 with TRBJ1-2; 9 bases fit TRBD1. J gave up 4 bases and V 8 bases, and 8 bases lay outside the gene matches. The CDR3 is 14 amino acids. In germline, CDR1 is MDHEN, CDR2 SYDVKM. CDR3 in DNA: TGTGCCAGCTCGGGACAGGGACCTTCCTATGGCTACACCTTC. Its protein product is CASSGQGPSYGYTF.

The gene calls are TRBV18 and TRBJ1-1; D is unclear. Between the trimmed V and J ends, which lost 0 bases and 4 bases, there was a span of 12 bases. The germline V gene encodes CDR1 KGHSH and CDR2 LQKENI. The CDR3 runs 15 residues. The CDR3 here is CASSPPATPFTEAFF. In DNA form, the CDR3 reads TGTGCCAGCTCACCACCGGCGACACCGTTCACTGAAGCTTTCTTT.

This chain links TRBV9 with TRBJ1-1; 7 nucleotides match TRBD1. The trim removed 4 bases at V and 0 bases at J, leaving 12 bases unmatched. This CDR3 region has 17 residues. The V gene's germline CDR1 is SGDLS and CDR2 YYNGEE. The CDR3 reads CASSPLGGQAVNTEAFF. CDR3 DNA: TGTGCCAGCAGCCCCCTCGGAGGACAGGCTGTGAACACTGAAGCTTTCTTT.

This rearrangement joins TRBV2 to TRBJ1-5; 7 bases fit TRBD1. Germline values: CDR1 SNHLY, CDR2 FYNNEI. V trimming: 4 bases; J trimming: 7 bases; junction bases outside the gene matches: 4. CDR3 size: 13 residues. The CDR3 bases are TGTGCCAGCAGTGGACAGGGTGACCAGCCCCAGCATTTT. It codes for CASSGQGDQPQHF.

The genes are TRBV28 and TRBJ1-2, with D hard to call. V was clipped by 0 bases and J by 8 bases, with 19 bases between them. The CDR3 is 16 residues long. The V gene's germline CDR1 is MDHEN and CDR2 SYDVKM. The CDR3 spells CASSLWASGMEDGYTF. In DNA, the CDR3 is TGTGCCAGCAGTTTATGGGCCTCGGGTATGGAGGACGGCTACACCTTC.

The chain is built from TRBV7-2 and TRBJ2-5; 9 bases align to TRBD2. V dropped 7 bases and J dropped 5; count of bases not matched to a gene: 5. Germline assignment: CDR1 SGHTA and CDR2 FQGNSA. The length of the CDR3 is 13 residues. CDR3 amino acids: CASTGLASETQYF. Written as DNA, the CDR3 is TGTGCCAGCACGGGACTAGCTAGCGAGACCCAGTACTTC.

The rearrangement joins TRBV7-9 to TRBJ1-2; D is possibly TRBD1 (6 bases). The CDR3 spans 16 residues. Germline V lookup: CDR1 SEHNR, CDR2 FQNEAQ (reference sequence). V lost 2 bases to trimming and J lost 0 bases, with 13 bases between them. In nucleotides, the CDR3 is TGTGCCAGCAGCTTACCTTCGACAGGTTCTAACTATGGCTACACCTTC. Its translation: CASSLPSTGSNYGYTF.

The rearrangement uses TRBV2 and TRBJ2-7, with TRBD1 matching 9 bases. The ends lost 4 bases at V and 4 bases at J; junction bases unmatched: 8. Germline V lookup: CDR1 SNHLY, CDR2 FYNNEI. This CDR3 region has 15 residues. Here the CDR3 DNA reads TGTGCCAGCAGTGCCCGGGCACAGGGGGCTTACGAGCAGTACTTC. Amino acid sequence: CASSARAQGAYEQYF.

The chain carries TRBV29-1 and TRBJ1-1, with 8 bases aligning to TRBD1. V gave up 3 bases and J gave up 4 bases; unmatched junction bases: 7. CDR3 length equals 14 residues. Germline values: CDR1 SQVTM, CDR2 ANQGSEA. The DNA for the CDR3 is TGCAGCGTTGATCTACAGGGGGGTGGCACTGAAGCTTTCTTT. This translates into CSVDLQGGGTEAFF.

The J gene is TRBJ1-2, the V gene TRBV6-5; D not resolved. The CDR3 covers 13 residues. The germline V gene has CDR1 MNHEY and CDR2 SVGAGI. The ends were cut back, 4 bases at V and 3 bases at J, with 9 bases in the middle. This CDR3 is CASSFDRDYGYTF. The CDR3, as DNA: TGTGCCAGCAGTTTTGATCGGGACTATGGCTACACCTTC.

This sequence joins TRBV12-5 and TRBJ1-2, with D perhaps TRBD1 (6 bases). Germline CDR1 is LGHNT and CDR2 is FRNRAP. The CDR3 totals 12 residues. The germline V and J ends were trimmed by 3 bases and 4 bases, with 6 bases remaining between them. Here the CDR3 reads CASGLGGYGYTF. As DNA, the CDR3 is TGTGCTAGTGGTTTAGGGGGCTATGGCTACACCTTC.

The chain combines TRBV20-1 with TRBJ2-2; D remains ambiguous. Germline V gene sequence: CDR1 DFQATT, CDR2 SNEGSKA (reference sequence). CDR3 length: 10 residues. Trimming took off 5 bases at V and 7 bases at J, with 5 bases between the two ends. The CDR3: CSASFGELFF. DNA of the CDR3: TGCAGTGCTTCCTTCGGGGAGCTGTTTTTT.

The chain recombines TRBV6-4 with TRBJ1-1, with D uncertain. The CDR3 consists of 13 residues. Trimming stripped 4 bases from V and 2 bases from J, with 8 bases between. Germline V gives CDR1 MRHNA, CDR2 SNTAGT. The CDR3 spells CASSVWANTEAFF. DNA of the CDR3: TGTGCCAGCAGTGTGTGGGCCAACACTGAAGCTTTCTTT.

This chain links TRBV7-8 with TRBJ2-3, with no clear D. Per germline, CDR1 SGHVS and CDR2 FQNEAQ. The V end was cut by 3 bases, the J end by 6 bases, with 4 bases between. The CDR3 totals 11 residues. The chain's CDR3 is CASSFLDTQYF. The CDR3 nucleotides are TGTGCCAGCAGCTTCCTCGATACGCAGTATTTT.

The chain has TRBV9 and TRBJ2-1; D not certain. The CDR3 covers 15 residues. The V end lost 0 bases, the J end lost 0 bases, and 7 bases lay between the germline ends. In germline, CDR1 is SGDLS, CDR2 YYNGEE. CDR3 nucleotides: TGTGCCAGCAGCGTAGGGGCGAGCTCCTACAATGAGCAGTTCTTC. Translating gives CASSVGASSYNEQFF.

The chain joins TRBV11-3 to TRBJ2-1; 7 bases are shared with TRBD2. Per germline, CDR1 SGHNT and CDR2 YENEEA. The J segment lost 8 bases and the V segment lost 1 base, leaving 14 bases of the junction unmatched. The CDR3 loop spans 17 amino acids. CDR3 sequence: CASSLAIGVSGTDEQFF. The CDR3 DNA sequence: TGTGCCAGCAGCTTAGCGATCGGGGTGAGCGGGACGGATGAGCAGTTCTTC.

CDR3 amino acids: CASSVGQGGQPQHF. DNA for the CDR3: TGTGCCAGCAGCGTCGGACAGGGAGGTCAGCCCCAGCATTTT. The rearrangement links TRBV5-4 to TRBJ1-5, with 8 bases that match TRBD1. V shed 4 bases and J 6 bases; nucleotides not matched to a gene: 6. This CDR3 region has 14 residues. Germline V gene lookup returns CDR1 SGHNT and CDR2 YYREEE (reference sequence).